Listed below are T cell receptor beta chains from one sample, sequenced in a study of shared clonotypes between healthy human individuals. TCRdb's table, derived via immunoSEQ multiplex PCR, lists solely in-frame clones and lacks some. The repertoire includes 2 million to 2.5 million clones, 85% to 95% of them detected once, and 0.39% sits in the top ten. Sequencing was performed on naive CD4+ T cells from PBMCs. These receptors came from a man between 18 and 35 years old in good health. Some clones in this sample may be carry-over from other donors' samples. CDR3s leave out the opening cysteine and the closing phenylalanine or tryptophan. D genes are given only for firm matches.

d_gene	j_gene	v_gene	CDR3aa
.	TRBJ2-5	TRBV30	AWSVQRKAAQY
.	TRBJ1-5	TRBV4-2	ASSPPGERYSNQPQH
TRBD1	TRBJ2-7	TRBV19	ASSIGSGQGRFEQY
.	TRBJ1-5	TRBV28	ASIRGGDQPQH
TRBD1	TRBJ1-1	TRBV27	ASSLYLVAGTGGTEAF
TRBD2	TRBJ2-5	TRBV30	AWSVQGLAGREGTQY
.	TRBJ1-1	TRBV25-1	ASLDRLNTEAF
.	TRBJ2-7	TRBV5-4	ASTVNRGGEQY
TRBD2	TRBJ2-7	TRBV5-1	ASSTGTSGAAYEQY
TRBD2	TRBJ2-1	TRBV27	ASSSLAGALVGNEQF
TRBD2	TRBJ2-2	TRBV27	ASTMVPSGSTGELF
TRBD2	TRBJ2-7	TRBV19	ASSKGLAGSYEQY
.	TRBJ2-5	TRBV7-3	ASSLIVGPQETQY
TRBD2	TRBJ2-7	TRBV19	ASRARGSGGSYEQY
.	TRBJ2-7	TRBV9	ASSLDGVPYEQY
.	TRBJ2-2	TRBV7-2	ASSLNRLPAGELF
.	TRBJ2-1	TRBV20-1	SASGANEQF
.	TRBJ1-2	TRBV7-2	ASSLRVDYGYT
.	TRBJ2-3	TRBV27	ASSFLLGTDTQY
TRBD2	TRBJ2-5	TRBV5-5	ASTTGREGLETQY
TRBD1	TRBJ2-3	TRBV29-1	SVDQPGQGGTDTQY
TRBD1	TRBJ2-1	TRBV11-1	ASSSGTGDYNEQF
.	TRBJ2-4	TRBV19	ASSGQNGGVKNIQY
.	TRBJ1-5	TRBV4-2	ASSPLDGPQH
.	TRBJ1-2	TRBV25-1	ASRRDGNYGYT
TRBD2	TRBJ2-1	TRBV5-1	ASSPSGGSYNEQF
.	TRBJ1-3	TRBV21-1	ASSSPWRDRGRNPDSGNTIY
.	TRBJ1-2	TRBV19	ASSSLQFDGYT
.	TRBJ2-6	TRBV5-4	ASSLGGALSGANVLT
.	TRBJ1-5	TRBV28	ASRGGNNQPQH
.	TRBJ2-3	TRBV12-2	ASRLEEGTDTQY
TRBD1	TRBJ1-5	TRBV6-1	ASRLDRVRPQH
TRBD2	TRBJ2-3	TRBV28	ASSSYLAGGPSAPTDTQY
.	TRBJ2-7	TRBV18	ASSPSIGSVAEQY
.	TRBJ1-1	TRBV27	ASSSYRAGGTEAF
.	TRBJ2-2	TRBV18	ASSPVSRNTGELF
.	TRBJ1-1	TRBV5-1	ASSRSFQNTEAF
.	TRBJ1-2	TRBV5-8	ASSLLGGALNYGYT
TRBD1	TRBJ1-2	TRBV5-1	ASSRDSSRLGGYT
.	TRBJ1-2	TRBV27	ASSFIGGGYYGYT
.	TRBJ1-1	TRBV9	ASSEAADLRAF
TRBD1	TRBJ2-1	TRBV7-2	ASSLIRTGGDSNEQF
.	TRBJ2-3	TRBV5-4	ASSSSPEYTDTQY
.	TRBJ2-1	TRBV18	ASSLVFVEYNEQF
TRBD1	TRBJ1-2	TRBV10-3	AITGTGNYGYT
.	TRBJ2-5	TRBV23-1	ASSQPEGYQETQY